This TCR beta chain was identified in a study of cytomegalovirus exposure and HLA in healthy donors. Study-wide context: An earlier analysis identified fewer than 130 million unique TCR beta sequences in some 170 million T cells. Notes on the study in general: Confirmation was obtained in vitro that three CMV-associated chains are specific for CMV antigens.

Trimming removed 5 bases from V and 1 base from J; junction bases left unmatched: 12. The CDR3 is made up of 18 amino acids. Germline V gene lookup returns CDR1 SEHNR and CDR2 FQNEAQ (reference sequence). PCR involved 60 Vbeta and 13 Jbeta primers. Only in-frame clones appear in the TCRdb table, and some are missing; sequencing was by immunoSEQ multiplex PCR. The sample has around 200,000 clones, over 75% seen once. The table lists this clone with a count of one. Its antigen is still unknown. The rearrangement joins TRBV7-9 to TRBJ2-3, with TRBD2 identical over 10 bases. The sequencing sample was made of PBMCs. The receptor's source is a woman aged 45 to 65 in good health and CMV-seropositive. The CDR3 spells CASSPPLGGTSGTDTQYF. The DNA of the CDR3 is TGTGCCAGCAGCCCTCCCTTAGGCGGGACTAGCGGCACAGATACGCAGTATTTT.